This entry concerns a single T cell receptor (beta chain). This specimen includes other DNA sequences encoding the same CDR3. Naive CD8 cells comprised CD45RO-negative, CCR7-positively selected cells, excluding terminally differentiated effector memory CD45RA+ cells. Generated by immunoSEQ multiplex PCR, the TCRdb table keeps only in-frame clones and is missing some. The sample records 2 million to 2.5 million clones, about 95% being singletons. The CDR3 sequence is 12 residues long. CDR1 MGHRA and CDR2 YSYEKL come from the germline V gene. V was shortened by 3 bases and J by 1 base, with 3 bases between the two germline ends. The source of the sample is a study of shared clonotypes between healthy human individuals.

The sequenced sample was naive CD8+ T cells sorted from blood. This clonotype originated in a man aged 18 to 35 in good health. The chain carries TRBV4-1 and TRBJ2-5; D is uncertain. The CDR3 DNA sequence: TGCGCCAGCAGCCAGGGCCAAGAGACCCAGTACTTC. Translating it yields CASSQGQETQYF.